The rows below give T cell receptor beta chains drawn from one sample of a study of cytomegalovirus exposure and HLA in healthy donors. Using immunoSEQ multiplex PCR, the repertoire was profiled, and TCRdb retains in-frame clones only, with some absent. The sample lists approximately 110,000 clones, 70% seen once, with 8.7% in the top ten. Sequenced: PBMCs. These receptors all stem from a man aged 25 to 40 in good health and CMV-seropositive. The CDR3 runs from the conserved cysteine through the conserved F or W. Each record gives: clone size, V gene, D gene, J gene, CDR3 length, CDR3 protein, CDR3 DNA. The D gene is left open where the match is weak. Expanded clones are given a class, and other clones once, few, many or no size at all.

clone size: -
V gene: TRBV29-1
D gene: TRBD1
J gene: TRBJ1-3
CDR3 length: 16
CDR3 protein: CSVATSRGTGGNTIYF
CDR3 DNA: TGCAGCGTCGCGACATCAAGAGGGACAGGGGGAAACACCATATATTTT

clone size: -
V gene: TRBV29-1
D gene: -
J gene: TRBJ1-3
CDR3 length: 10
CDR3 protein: CSVAGDTIYF
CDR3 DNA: TGCAGCGTTGCCGGGGACACCATATATTTT

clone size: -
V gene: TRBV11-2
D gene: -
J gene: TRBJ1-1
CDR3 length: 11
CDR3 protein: CASTRGTEAFF
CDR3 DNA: TGTGCCAGCACCCGGGGGACTGAAGCTTTCTTT

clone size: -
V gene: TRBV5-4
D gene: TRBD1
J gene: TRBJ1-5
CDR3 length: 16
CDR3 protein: CASSLEGNRGGQPQHF
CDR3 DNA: TGTGCCAGCAGCTTGGAAGGGAACAGGGGGGGTCAGCCCCAGCATTTT

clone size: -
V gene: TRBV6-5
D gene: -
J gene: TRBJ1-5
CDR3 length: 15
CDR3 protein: CASSRQERLSQPQHF
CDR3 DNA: TGTGCCAGCAGTCGACAGGAGCGACTCAGTCAGCCCCAGCATTTT

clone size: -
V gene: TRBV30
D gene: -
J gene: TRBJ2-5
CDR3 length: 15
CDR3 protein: CAWGWGYQYQETQYF
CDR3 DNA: TGTGCCTGGGGATGGGGCTACCAGTACCAAGAGACCCAGTACTTC

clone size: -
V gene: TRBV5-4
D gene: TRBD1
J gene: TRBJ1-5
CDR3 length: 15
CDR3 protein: CASSLGTGYNQPQHF
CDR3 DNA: TGTGCCAGCAGCTTGGGGACAGGGTACAATCAGCCCCAGCATTTT

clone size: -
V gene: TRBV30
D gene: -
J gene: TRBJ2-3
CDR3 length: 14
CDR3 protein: CAWSVQISTDTQYF
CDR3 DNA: TGTGCCTGGAGTGTCCAGATTAGCACAGATACGCAGTATTTT

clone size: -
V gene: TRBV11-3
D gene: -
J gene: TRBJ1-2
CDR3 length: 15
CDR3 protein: CASSLGTVLNYGYTF
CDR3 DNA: TGTGCCAGCAGCTTAGGGACAGTCCTCAACTATGGCTACACCTTC

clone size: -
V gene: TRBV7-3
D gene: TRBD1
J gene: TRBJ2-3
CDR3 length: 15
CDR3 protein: CASSAWDRVADTQYF
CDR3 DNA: TGTGCCAGCAGCGCCTGGGACAGGGTGGCAGATACGCAGTATTTT

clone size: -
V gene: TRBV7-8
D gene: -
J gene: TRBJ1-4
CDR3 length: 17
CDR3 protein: CASRKQGVGTTNEKLFF
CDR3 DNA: TGTGCCAGCAGAAAACAGGGAGTAGGAACAACTAATGAAAAACTGTTTTTT

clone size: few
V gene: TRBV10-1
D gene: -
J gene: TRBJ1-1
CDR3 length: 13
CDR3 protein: CASRVNPSTEAFF
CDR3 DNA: TGCGCCAGCAGAGTGAACCCGAGCACTGAAGCTTTCTTT

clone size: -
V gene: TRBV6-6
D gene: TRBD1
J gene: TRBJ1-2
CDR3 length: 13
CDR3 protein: CAGNRGYPYGYTF
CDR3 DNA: TGTGCCGGTAACAGGGGGTATCCTTATGGCTACACCTTC

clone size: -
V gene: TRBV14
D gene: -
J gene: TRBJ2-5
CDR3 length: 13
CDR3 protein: CASSQGRGETQYF
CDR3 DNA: TGTGCCAGCAGCCAAGGAAGAGGGGAGACCCAGTACTTC

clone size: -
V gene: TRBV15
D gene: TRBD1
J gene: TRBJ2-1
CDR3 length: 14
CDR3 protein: CATSGDRGYNEQFF
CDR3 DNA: TGTGCCACCAGCGGGGACAGGGGCTACAATGAGCAGTTCTTC

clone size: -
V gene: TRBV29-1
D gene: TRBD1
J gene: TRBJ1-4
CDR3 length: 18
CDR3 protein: CSVLSGQGAEATNEKLFF
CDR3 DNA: TGCAGCGTTCTATCGGGACAGGGGGCGGAGGCAACTAATGAAAAACTGTTTTTT